The 7 T cell receptor beta chains below come from one sample, sequenced in a study of cytomegalovirus exposure and HLA in healthy donors. PCR amplification relied on 60 Vbeta primers (plus 13 Jbeta primers). Some clones are missing from TCRdb's copy, which holds only in-frame ones; the method was immunoSEQ multiplex PCR. Here the sample spans around 150,000 clones, over 75% being singletons. The source material was PBMCs. These receptors originate from a woman under 40 in good health and CMV-seronegative.

CDR3 sequence reads: CASSFGSSGNTIYF. CDR3 DNA sequence: TGTGCCAGCAGCTTTGGGAGCTCTGGAAACACCATATATTTT. The chain has TRBV5-5 and TRBJ1-3; D is unclear. The CDR3 sequence is 14 residues long. Trimming pared 2 bases from V and 0 bases from J, leaving 6 bases between. CDR1 SGHKS and CDR2 YYEKEE come from the germline V gene (reference sequence). Full variable domain (outside the CDR3, taken from reference TRBV5-5 and TRBJ1-3): DAGVTQSPTHLIKTRGQQVTLRCSPISGHKSVSWYQQVLGQGPQFIFQYYEKEERGRGNFPDRFSARQFPNYSSELNVNALLLGDSALYLCASSFGSSGNTIYFGEGSWLTVV.

J is TRBJ2-2 and V is TRBV19; D is perhaps TRBD1 (6 bases). This CDR3 is 13 amino acids long. Trimming took 10 bases from V and 4 from J, leaving 13 bases between them. CDR1 is LNHDA and CDR2 is SQIVND in the germline V gene (reference sequence). CDR3 coding DNA: TGTGCCACAGGGGCGCGAGTCACCGGGGAGCTGTTTTTT. Residues: CATGARVTGELFF.

The chain uses TRBV7-3 and TRBJ2-3, with 9 nucleotides matching TRBD2. CDR3 length: 16 amino acids. Germline CDR1 SGHTA, CDR2 FQGTGA. The ends lost 2 bases at V and 1 base at J; junction bases unmatched: 4. The DNA for the CDR3 is TGTGCCAGCAGCTTAGGGCAGCGGGGGGGCACAGATACGCAGTATTTT. It is translated as CASSLGQRGGTDTQYF. The full variable domain, with the rest looked up from reference TRBV7-3 and TRBJ2-3, is GAGVSQTPSNKVTEKGKYVELRCDPISGHTALYWYRQSLGQGPEFLIYFQGTGAADDSGLPNDRFFAVRPEGSVSTLKIQRTERGDSAVYLCASSLGQRGGTDTQYFGPGTRLTVL.

This rearrangement joins TRBV2 to TRBJ2-2, with TRBD1 identical over 8 bases. The CDR3 consists of 19 residues. Trimming removed 1 base from V and 0 bases from J; junction bases left unmatched: 10. The germline V gene has CDR1 SNHLY and CDR2 FYNNEI. The CDR3 nucleotides read TGTGCCAGCAGTGAAGGAAACACAGGGGGTTTAACGAACACCGGGGAGCTGTTTTTT. Translation: CASSEGNTGGLTNTGELFF.

J is TRBJ1-6 and V is TRBV6-4, with D possibly being TRBD1 (5 bases). The ends were cut back, 5 bases at V and 9 bases at J, with 11 bases in the middle. CDR3 size: 13 residues. Germline-derived CDR1 and CDR2 are MRHNA and SNTAGT. CDR3 in DNA: TGTGCCAGCAGTCGGGACTTGGGTTCACCCCTCCACTTT. Protein: CASSRDLGSPLHF.

The J gene is TRBJ1-4, the V gene TRBV2; D may be TRBD1 (5 bases). CDR3 length equals 11 residues. The V end was cut by 10 bases, the J end by 7 bases, with 10 bases between. CDR1 and CDR2 (germline): SNHLY, FYNNEI. The CDR3 sequence: CATRGGEKLFF. As DNA, the CDR3 is TGTGCCACCCGGGGGGGTGAAAAACTGTTTTTT.

The rearrangement uses TRBV30 and TRBJ2-3; 9 nucleotides agree with TRBD2. This CDR3 contains 16 residues. The ends lost 0 bases at V and 4 bases at J; junction bases unmatched: 8. The V gene's germline CDR1 is GTSNPN and CDR2 SVGIG (reference sequence). CDR3: CAWSVVAGGRSDTQYF. CDR3 nucleotide sequence: TGTGCCTGGAGTGTAGTGGCGGGGGGGCGGTCAGATACGCAGTATTTT.